This T cell receptor beta chain was sequenced in a study of sequential checkpoint blockade in melanoma. Profiled with immunoSEQ multiplex PCR; TCRdb holds only in-frame clones, not every one. The sample carries 20,000 to 25,000 clones, less than 75% recorded once. Sample treatment: randomized to nivolumab then ipilimumab (arm A) or the reverse (arm B). The receptor's source is a human donor with melanoma. Sequencing used CD8+ T cells sorted from blood (inferred from file names), obtained from a patient given nivolumab and ipilimumab in sequence.

The CDR3 spells CATSRESVTRYGYTF. In DNA, the CDR3 is TGTGCCACCAGCAGAGAGTCGGTCACTCGGTATGGCTACACCTTC. This chain links TRBV15 with TRBJ1-2; D gene unclear. Germline loops: CDR1 LNHNV, CDR2 YYDKDF (reference sequence). This CDR3 is 15 amino acids long. The V end was cut by 0 bases, the J end by 5 bases, with 13 bases between.